This entry lists 22 T cell receptor beta chains sequenced from one sample in a study of cytotoxic CD8 clonotypes in ibrutinib-treated CLL. Produced via immunoSEQ multiplex PCR; TCRdb's table is partial and in-frame only. The table shows over 45,000 clones, with 50% to 60% occurring only once. This sample comprised PBMCs, obtained at disease progression, from a patient treated with ibrutinib. Every receptor here comes from a human donor with chronic lymphocytic leukemia.

This sequence joins TRBV28 and TRBJ2-4; TRBD2 aligns across 10 bases. Germline CDR1 and CDR2: MDHEN and SYDVKM. V lost 5 bases, J lost 7 bases, and 14 bases stayed unmatched. The CDR3 loop spans 17 amino acids. The CDR3, as DNA: TGTGCCAGCAGTCCGCCTAGGGGGGTAGCGGGAGGTAACATTCAGTACTTC. This encodes CASSPPRGVAGGNIQYF.

This chain connects TRBV6-5 to TRBJ1-2; D remains unclear. Per germline, CDR1 MNHEY and CDR2 SVGAGI. Trimming removed 0 bases at V and 0 bases at J, with 5 bases between. The CDR3 is 14 residues long. The CDR3 is CASSYSSANYGYTF. CDR3 nucleotides: TGTGCCAGCAGTTACTCTTCGGCTAACTATGGCTACACCTTC.

The V and J genes are TRBV2 and TRBJ2-7; TRBD2 is a possible D gene (7 bases). The CDR3 totals 14 residues. The V gene lost 7 bases and the J gene lost 1 base, with 14 bases spanning the gap. From germline, CDR1 is SNHLY and CDR2 FYNNEI. As DNA, the CDR3 is TGTGCCAGCAAGGGGGGGCAACCATCCTACGAGCAGTACTTC. This translates into CASKGGQPSYEQYF.

V usage is TRBV30 and J usage is TRBJ1-1; D remains unclear. In germline, CDR1 is GTSNPN, CDR2 SVGIG (reference sequence). This CDR3 contains 11 residues. V was clipped by 0 bases and J by 8 bases, with 7 bases between them. The CDR3 DNA is TGTGCCTGGAGTGTACTAGTCGAAGCTTTCTTT. Its translation: CAWSVLVEAFF. Variable domain in full (rest from reference TRBV30 and TRBJ1-1): SQTIHQWPATLVQPVGSPLSLECTVEGTSNPNLYWYRQAAGRGLQLLFYSVGIGQISSEVPQNLSASRPQDRQFILSSKKLLLSDSGFYLCAWSVLVEAFFGQGTRLTVV.

Relative to its sample, this clone is medium-sized. The rearrangement links TRBV11-1 to TRBJ2-2; TRBD2 is a possible D gene (5 bases). The CDR3 is 14 residues long. CDR1 is SGHAT and CDR2 is FQDESV in the germline V gene (reference sequence). Deletions cut 1 base from V and 4 bases from J, with 7 bases between. In nucleotides, the CDR3 is TGTGCCAGCAGCTTAGTTGGGAGCACCGGGGAGCTGTTTTTT. Its translation is CASSLVGSTGELFF.

The chain has TRBV29-1 and TRBJ2-7; 14 bases map to TRBD2. The CDR3 consists of 19 residues. The ends lost 2 bases at V and 2 bases at J; junction bases unmatched: 14. The germline gives CDR1 SQVTM, CDR2 ANQGSEA. The CDR3 bases are TGCAGCGTTGAAAGGGGACCAAGGACTAGCGGGGGGCCGACCTACGAGCAGTACTTC. Its translation: CSVERGPRTSGGPTYEQYF.

This clone has just a few counts. The CDR3 is CASGLTGYAEAFF. CDR3 coding DNA: TGCGCCAGCGGTCTCACAGGGTACGCTGAAGCTTTCTTT. The chain joins TRBV10-2 to TRBJ1-1, with a possible D match to TRBD1 (6 bases). The V end was cut by 8 bases, the J end by 6 bases, with 16 bases between. CDR1 and CDR2 (germline): WSHSY, SAAADI. The CDR3 covers 13 residues.

This clone was counted only a few times. The chain carries TRBV5-1 and TRBJ1-6, with 9 positions matching TRBD1. Per the germline V gene, CDR1 is SGHRS and CDR2 is YFSETQ. V lost 4 bases and J lost 7; bases outside the gene matches: 3. This CDR3 contains 14 residues. The CDR3 nucleotides read TGCGCCAGCAGCCAAGGACAGGGGAATTCACCCCTCCACTTT. Translating gives CASSQGQGNSPLHF.

This clone was picked up a small number of times. The V call is TRBV6-5, the J call TRBJ2-1; 9 bases map to TRBD1. Germline CDR1 MNHEY, CDR2 SVGAGI. V lost 0 bases, J lost 5 bases, and 5 bases stayed unmatched. This CDR3 has 16 amino acids. CDR3 DNA sequence: TGTGCCAGCAGTTACTCGAGACAGGGGGGGAACAATGAGCAGTTCTTC. Translating it yields CASSYSRQGGNNEQFF.

The table lists this clone with a few counts. The genes are TRBV10-3 and TRBJ1-2; no reliable D call. Germline values: CDR1 ENHRY, CDR2 SYGVKD. Trimming took 1 base from V and 8 from J, leaving 5 bases between them. CDR3 size: 11 residues. The CDR3 DNA sequence: TGTGCCATCAGTGAGTACGCCGGCTACACCTTC. It is translated as CAISEYAGYTF.

The chain has TRBV29-1 and TRBJ2-3; D gene ambiguous. The CDR3 is 14 residues long. V shed 4 bases and J shed 1 base, with 12 bases lying between them. CDR1 is SQVTM, CDR2 ANQGSEA, per germline. The CDR3 region is CSVARVFGTDTQYF. For the CDR3, the DNA is TGCAGCGTTGCAAGGGTATTTGGCACAGATACGCAGTATTTT.

This clone was found a few times. The rearrangement joins TRBV25-1 to TRBJ2-5; perhaps TRBD2 as D (5 bases). The ends were cut back, 5 bases at V and 2 bases at J, with 12 bases in the middle. The CDR3 extends over 14 amino acids. Germline V gives CDR1 MGHDK, CDR2 SYGVNS. CDR3 residues: CASSPMRVQETQYF. The CDR3 region has the DNA TGTGCCAGCAGTCCAATGCGGGTTCAAGAGACCCAGTACTTC. Full variable domain (rest looked up from reference TRBV25-1 and TRBJ2-5): EADIYQTPRYLVIGTGKKITLECSQTMGHDKMYWYQQDPGMELHLIHYSYGVNSTEKGDLSSESTVSRIRTEHFPLTLESARPSHTSQYLCASSPMRVQETQYFGPGTRLLVL.

This clone has a handful of counts. J is TRBJ1-5 and V is TRBV28; 7 bases agree with TRBD1. Germline V gene data show CDR1 as MDHEN and CDR2 as SYDVKM. The V gene end was trimmed by 2 bases and the J gene end by 1 base; junction bases not matched to a gene: 5. This CDR3 is 16 amino acids long. The CDR3 is CASSLGGGRSNQPQHF. The CDR3 coding sequence is TGTGCCAGCAGTTTAGGAGGGGGCAGGAGCAATCAGCCCCAGCATTTT.

This clone has only a few counts. The chain combines TRBV11-2 with TRBJ1-5, with a tentative D call TRBD1 (6 bases). V dropped 5 bases and J dropped 3 bases, with 14 bases sitting between them. The germline V gene encodes CDR1 SGHAT and CDR2 FQNNGV. The CDR3 extends over 15 amino acids. The CDR3, as DNA: TGTGCCAGCAGCGACACAGGGTATTTCAATCAGCCCCAGCATTTT. It translates to CASSDTGYFNQPQHF.

The chain uses TRBV19 and TRBJ2-2; 11 bases map to TRBD2. Trimming cost V 6 bases and J 3 bases; bases outside gene matches: 9. The CDR3 covers 17 residues. Germline V gives CDR1 LNHDA, CDR2 SQIVND (reference sequence). The CDR3 spells CASRSLAGGGDTGELFF. In nucleotides, the CDR3 is TGTGCCAGTAGGAGCCTAGCGGGAGGAGGCGACACCGGGGAGCTGTTTTTT.

This sequence joins TRBV18 and TRBJ2-2, with TRBD2 as a possible D gene (5 bases). The ends were cut back, 5 bases at V and 1 base at J, with 17 bases in the middle. Germline loops: CDR1 KGHSH, CDR2 LQKENI. The CDR3 contains 17 residues. Here the CDR3 reads CASSSQGGPMNTGELFF. Written as DNA, the CDR3 is TGTGCCAGCTCATCACAAGGAGGACCCATGAACACCGGGGAGCTGTTTTTT.

V and J are TRBV9 and TRBJ2-1; D unresolved. The CDR3 is 16 amino acids. The V and J ends lost 2 bases and 4 bases respectively, with 16 bases between them. The germline V gene encodes CDR1 SGDLS and CDR2 YYNGEE. As DNA, the CDR3 is TGTGCCAGCAGCGTCAGCGATCTTAGTGGGTACAATGAGCAGTTCTTC. It codes for CASSVSDLSGYNEQFF.

The rearrangement uses TRBV9 and TRBJ2-5; D possibly matches TRBD1 or TRBD2 (6 bases each). Deletions cut 0 bases from V and 4 bases from J, with 19 bases between. Germline V lookup: CDR1 SGDLS, CDR2 YYNGEE. The CDR3 is made up of 17 amino acids. The chain's CDR3 is CASSVVGGSQGGETQYF. Written as DNA, the CDR3 is TGTGCCAGCAGCGTAGTAGGGGGGAGCCAAGGAGGAGAGACCCAGTACTTC.

This clone has at least ten counts. CDR3 nucleotides: TGTGCCAGCAGTCAACGCCATCCGGGACAGGGTGAGAATGAGCAGTTCTTC. Amino acids: CASSQRHPGQGENEQFF. The chain carries TRBV27 and TRBJ2-1; 9 nucleotides agree with TRBD1. Germline V gene lookup returns CDR1 MNHEY and CDR2 SMNVEV (reference sequence). V was pared by 5 bases and J by 7 bases, with 15 bases of the junction left unmatched. The CDR3 is made up of 17 amino acids.

The CDR3 is CASSLGMTSGGITEQFF. Here the CDR3 DNA reads TGTGCCAGCAGCTTGGGGATGACTAGCGGGGGTATCACTGAGCAGTTCTTC. This rearrangement joins TRBV11-3 to TRBJ2-1; 12 bases map to TRBD2. Germline values: CDR1 SGHNT, CDR2 YENEEA. V was clipped by 3 bases and J by 9 bases; unmatched bases: 12. This CDR3 region has 17 residues.

This clone was seen a few times. The chain combines TRBV28 with TRBJ1-5; no clear D gene. The CDR3 runs 11 residues. Trimming removed 5 bases at V and 5 bases at J, with 4 bases between. The germline V gene encodes CDR1 MDHEN and CDR2 SYDVKM. CDR3: CASSRDQPQHF. DNA for the CDR3: TGTGCCAGCAGTCGAGATCAGCCCCAGCATTTT. Variable domain in full (rest from reference TRBV28 and TRBJ1-5): DVKVTQSSRYLVKRTGEKVFLECVQDMDHENMFWYRQDPGLGLRLIYFSYDVKMKEKGDIPEGYSVSREKKERFSLILESASTNQTSMYLCASSRDQPQHFGDGTRLSIL.

The chain is built from TRBV30 and TRBJ2-7, with D tentatively TRBD1 (6 bases). With 1 base removed from V and 5 bases from J, the gap between germline ends came to 9 bases. Germline CDR1 GTSNPN, CDR2 SVGIG (reference sequence). The CDR3 runs 12 residues. The CDR3 DNA sequence: TGTGCCTGGAGTGCGACAGGCGACGAGCAGTACTTC. This translates into CAWSATGDEQYF.